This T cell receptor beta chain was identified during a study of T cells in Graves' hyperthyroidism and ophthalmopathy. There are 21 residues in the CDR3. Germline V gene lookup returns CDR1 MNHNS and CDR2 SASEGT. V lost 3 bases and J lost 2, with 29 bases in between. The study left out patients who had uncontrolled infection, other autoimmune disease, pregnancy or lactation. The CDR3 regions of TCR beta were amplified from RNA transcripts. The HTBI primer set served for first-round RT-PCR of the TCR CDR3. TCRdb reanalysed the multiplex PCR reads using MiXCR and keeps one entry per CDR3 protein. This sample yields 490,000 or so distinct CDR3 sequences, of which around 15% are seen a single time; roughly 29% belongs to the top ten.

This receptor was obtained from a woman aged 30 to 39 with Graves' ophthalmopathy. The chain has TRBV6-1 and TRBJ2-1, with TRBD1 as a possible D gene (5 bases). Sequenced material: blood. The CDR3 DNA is TGTGCCAGCAGTGACCCACCCGACAGAAGACTCTATAGCATCCCCTACAATGAGCAGTTCTTC. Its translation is CASSDPPDRRLYSIPYNEQFF.